The following is a TCR beta chain sequence with its context. This CDR3 region has 14 residues. Germline V gives CDR1 MNHNS, CDR2 SASEGT. V dropped 1 base and J dropped 6 bases, with 9 bases sitting between them. The data were produced by immunoSEQ multiplex PCR, yet TCRdb's version contains in-frame clones alone and is incomplete. The repertoire has fewer than 90,000 clones, more than 65% of them found once; the top ten carry 3.5%. The record originates from a study of early stage breast cancer tumors. This sequence joins TRBV6-1 and TRBJ2-2; D call uncertain. The clonotype comes from a person aged 55 to 75 with breast cancer. The sequenced sample was blood. The CDR3: CASSEGPAPGELFF. The CDR3, as DNA: TGTGCCAGCAGTGAAGGTCCAGCCCCCGGGGAGCTGTTTTTT.